This entry lists 28 T cell receptor beta chains sequenced from one sample in a study of blood T cells in healthy people across ages. Then a second PCR, running about 7 to 11 cycles, was carried out with a sample-barcoded 5' primer and a J-beta primer mix. TCRdb redid the calling of the 5' RACE reads with MiXCR, one entry per CDR3 protein. The table includes 350,000 to 450,000 distinct CDR3 sequences, roughly half detected once. Sequences were obtained from blood. Receptor source: a man aged 55-75 years in good health.

This chain connects TRBV5-5 to TRBJ1-1; D call uncertain. This CDR3 has 14 amino acids. V was pared by 1 base and J by 1 base, with 8 bases between. Germline CDR1 SGHKS, CDR2 YYEKEE (reference sequence). For the CDR3, the DNA is TGTGCCAGCAGCTTGTGGAATGGGAACACTGAAGCTTTCTTT. This translates into CASSLWNGNTEAFF.

The chain has TRBV18 and TRBJ2-5, with D uncertain. From germline, CDR1 is KGHSH and CDR2 LQKENI. This CDR3 has 15 amino acids. V was trimmed by 0 bases and J by 1 base, leaving 9 bases between them. CDR3: CASSPPGYPQETQYF. The CDR3, as DNA: TGTGCCAGCTCACCACCAGGGTACCCCCAAGAGACCCAGTACTTC. The full variable domain, completed using reference TRBV18 and TRBJ2-5, is NAGVMQNPRHLVRRRGQEARLRCSPMKGHSHVYWYRQLPEEGLKFMVYLQKENIIDESGMPKERFSAEFPKEGPSILRIQQVVRGDSAAYFCASSPPGYPQETQYFGPGTRLLVL.

The chain has TRBV15 and TRBJ1-1; perhaps TRBD1 as D (5 bases). V gave up 0 bases and J gave up 0 bases, with 11 bases separating them. CDR1 LNHNV and CDR2 YYDKDF come from the germline V gene (reference sequence). This CDR3 is 16 amino acids long. DNA of the CDR3: TGTGCCACCAGCAGAGATAGGGCAGGGATGAACACTGAAGCTTTCTTT. Its protein is CATSRDRAGMNTEAFF.

The chain has TRBV2 and TRBJ2-1; 11 nucleotides align to TRBD1. CDR1 SNHLY and CDR2 FYNNEI come from the germline V gene. The CDR3 has 14 amino acids. V was clipped by 11 bases and J by 8 bases; unmatched bases: 11. DNA for the CDR3: TGTGCCCGAGGGGACAGGGGGGGAAGGGATGAGCAGTTCTTC. Amino acid sequence: CARGDRGGRDEQFF.

V usage is TRBV7-9 and J usage is TRBJ2-1; 7 bases agree with TRBD1. Germline lookup yields CDR1 SEHNR and CDR2 FQNEAQ (reference sequence). Trimming took 8 bases from V and 1 from J; bases not matched to a gene: 8. The CDR3 is 15 residues long. The CDR3 nucleotides read TGTGCCAGCCGCCCTGAGGGGGCTTCCTACAATGAGCAGTTCTTC. This sequence encodes CASRPEGASYNEQFF.

This clonotype was recorded a few times. The rearrangement links TRBV11-1 to TRBJ2-7; 7 bases agree with TRBD1. Germline trimming cut 5 bases from V and 3 bases from J; bases unmatched to any gene: 4. The CDR3 is 13 amino acids. The V gene's germline CDR1 is SGHAT and CDR2 FQDESV (reference sequence). The CDR3, as DNA: TGTGCCAGCAGCCCGGGGACAGACTACGAGCAGTACTTC. This gives the protein CASSPGTDYEQYF.

This chain connects TRBV6-6 to TRBJ1-5, with TRBD1 matching over 9 bases. The CDR3 contains 16 residues. V shed 2 bases and J 2 bases; nucleotides not matched to a gene: 4. Germline V CDR1 and CDR2: MNHNY, SVGAGI (reference sequence). CDR3 DNA sequence: TGTGCCAGCAGTTACCCGGGACAGGGAGGCAATCAGCCCCAGCATTTT. It yields the protein CASSYPGQGGNQPQHF.

The chain joins TRBV5-1 to TRBJ1-1; 8 bases line up with TRBD1. CDR3 length equals 13 residues. Germline CDR1 SGHRS, CDR2 YFSETQ. The ends lost 2 bases at V and 4 bases at J; junction bases unmatched: 1. The CDR3 spells CASSLQGVTEAFF. In nucleotides, the CDR3 is TGCGCCAGCAGCTTACAGGGGGTCACTGAAGCTTTCTTT.

The chain carries TRBV12-3 or TRBV12-4 and TRBJ2-1; 8 nucleotides match TRBD2. CDR3 length: 15 residues. After removal of 6 bases from V and 0 bases from J, the junction contained 4 bases not matched to a gene. The CDR3: CASSQRGSSYNEQFF. The CDR3 DNA sequence: TGTGCCAGCAGCCAGCGGGGGAGCTCCTACAATGAGCAGTTCTTC.

The chain couples TRBV7-9 to TRBJ1-4; 7 bases match TRBD1. Germline CDR1 reads SEHNR; CDR2 reads FQNEAQ (reference sequence). With V trimmed by 5 bases and J by 7 bases, 4 bases remained unmatched. The CDR3 is 13 amino acids. The CDR3 region has the DNA TGTGCCAGCAGCCCCGACAGGGTTGAAAAACTGTTTTTT. Encoded protein: CASSPDRVEKLFF.

This clonotype was seen only a few times. The chain uses TRBV27 and TRBJ1-5, with no clear D. The CDR3 is made up of 15 amino acids. V lost 2 bases and J lost 0, with 8 bases in between. Germline CDR1 and CDR2: MNHEY and SMNVEV (reference sequence). In DNA form, the CDR3 reads TGTGCCAGCAGTTTAACCTCGGCTAGCAATCAGCCCCAGCATTTT. As protein: CASSLTSASNQPQHF.

The rearrangement links TRBV20-1 to TRBJ2-5; 8 bases are shared with TRBD2. The CDR3 contains 14 residues. V dropped 6 bases and J dropped 5; count of bases not matched to a gene: 11. Germline V gene sequence: CDR1 DFQATT, CDR2 SNEGSKA (reference sequence). The CDR3 DNA follows: TGCAGTGCCCCACGACCGGGGGGGCTTGAGACCCAGTACTTC. Amino acids: CSAPRPGGLETQYF.

This clonotype was observed a handful of times. V gene TRBV7-6 combines with J gene TRBJ2-1; D is perhaps TRBD1 (5 bases). Germline V gene data show CDR1 as SGHVS and CDR2 as FNYEAQ. V lost 7 bases and J 3 bases, leaving 16 bases between the germline ends. This CDR3 is 15 amino acids long. CDR3 sequence: CASTPFQGYYNEQFF. CDR3 sequence (DNA): TGTGCCAGCACGCCTTTTCAGGGATACTACAATGAGCAGTTCTTC.

V and J are TRBV7-9 and TRBJ2-1; D is possibly TRBD1 (5 bases). The J call may be in error: the DNA end matches TRBJ2-7 better. CDR3 size: 14 residues. Germline V gene data show CDR1 as SEHNR and CDR2 as FQNEAQ (reference sequence). The DNA of the CDR3 is TGTGCCAGCAGCTTAGTGACAGCCTACAATGAGCAGTACTTC. It specifies CASSLVTAYNEQYF.

The rearrangement joins TRBV18 to TRBJ2-5, with TRBD2 as a possible D gene (6 bases). The germline V gene encodes CDR1 KGHSH and CDR2 LQKENI. Trimming took off 3 bases at V and 2 bases at J, with 13 bases between the two ends. The CDR3 length is 15 residues. The CDR3 bases are TGTGCCAGCTCACCCCACCCGGGGGTGCAAGAGACCCAGTACTTC. Its translation is CASSPHPGVQETQYF.

For this clonotype: Since a much larger clone is just one base distant, this may be a read error. The chain links TRBV6-2 or TRBV6-3 to TRBJ2-3, with 9 bases lining up with TRBD1. Germline V lookup: CDR1 MNHEY, CDR2 SVGEGT. With V trimmed by 5 bases and J by 4 bases, 4 bases remained unmatched. CDR3 size: 14 residues. This CDR3 reads CASSRQGVADTQYF. In DNA form, the CDR3 reads TGTGCCAGCAGTCGACAGGGGGTCGCAGATACGCAGTATTTT.

This clonotype was counted a few times. V is TRBV15 and J is TRBJ2-1, with unresolved D. The germline V and J ends were trimmed by 3 bases and 8 bases, with 8 bases remaining between them. The CDR3 has 12 residues. Germline V gives CDR1 LNHNV, CDR2 YYDKDF (reference sequence). The CDR3 DNA is TGTGCCACCAGCAGGCCTTACGATGAGCAGTTCTTC. Protein: CATSRPYDEQFF.

A remark on this clonotype: A much larger clone differs from this one at a single base, so this may be a read error. This chain uses TRBV27 with TRBJ2-5; 9 bases are a match to TRBD2. Germline V gene lookup returns CDR1 MNHEY and CDR2 SMNVEV (reference sequence). CDR3 length: 15 amino acids. With V trimmed by 6 bases and J by 5 bases, 10 bases remained unmatched. CDR3 protein: CASRLSSGGGETQYF. In DNA form, the CDR3 reads TGTGCCAGCAGGCTGAGTAGCGGGGGAGGGGAGACCCAGTACTTC.

This clonotype was picked up a small number of times. The rearrangement uses TRBV20-1 and TRBJ2-5, with a possible D match to TRBD1 (5 bases). The length of the CDR3 is 11 residues. V lost 6 bases and J 5 bases, leaving 10 bases between the germline ends. CDR1 is DFQATT and CDR2 is SNEGSKA in the germline V gene (reference sequence). The CDR3 spells CSAQQGETQYF. CDR3 coding DNA: TGCAGTGCCCAGCAGGGTGAGACCCAGTACTTC.

J is TRBJ2-7 and V is TRBV29-1; 8 positions match TRBD2. V trimming: 0 bases; J trimming: 6 bases; junction bases outside the gene matches: 10. Germline V lookup: CDR1 SQVTM, CDR2 ANQGSEA. The CDR3 contains 15 residues. CDR3 coding DNA: TGCAGCGTTGAAGATCATGGTCGGGAGGGCCGCGAGCAGTACTTC. It yields the protein CSVEDHGREGREQYF.

The J gene is TRBJ2-5, the V gene TRBV10-1, with 9 bases matching TRBD2. With V trimmed by 5 bases and J by 0 bases, 7 bases remained unmatched. Per the germline V gene, CDR1 is WNHNN and CDR2 is SYGVQD (reference sequence). The length of the CDR3 is 16 residues. The CDR3 is CASSSGTSSYQETQYF. The DNA of the CDR3 is TGCGCCAGCAGTAGCGGGACTAGCAGTTACCAAGAGACCCAGTACTTC.

This clonotype was seen a few times. The CDR3 nucleotides are TGTGCCATCAGTGAAACTAGCGGGAGTAGTCTCCTCGAGCAGTACTTC. Protein product: CAISETSGSSLLEQYF. V and J are TRBV10-3 and TRBJ2-4, with 11 bases that match TRBD2. The end of the DNA is better explained by TRBJ2-7, so the J call may be wrong. CDR1 and CDR2 from the germline V gene are ENHRY and SYGVKD. There are 16 residues in the CDR3.

The chain recombines TRBV18 with TRBJ2-1; 11 positions match TRBD1. V gave up 6 bases and J gave up 9 bases; unmatched junction bases: 7. The CDR3 has 14 amino acids. Germline CDR1 reads KGHSH; CDR2 reads LQKENI. The CDR3 DNA follows: TGTGCCAGCTCCAAAGGGACAGGGGGTAGTGAGCAGTTCTTC. Translated, it gives CASSKGTGGSEQFF.

This clonotype was recorded once. The rearrangement joins TRBV12-3 or TRBV12-4 to TRBJ1-1, with D possibly being TRBD1 (5 bases). CDR3 length equals 13 residues. V lost 6 bases and J lost 7, with 15 bases in between. This CDR3 reads CASSSGLRIEAFF. Here the CDR3 DNA reads TGTGCCAGCAGCTCGGGGCTGAGGATTGAAGCTTTCTTT.

V gene TRBV30 combines with J gene TRBJ1-4; possibly TRBD1 for D (5 bases). The CDR3 is 14 residues long. Trimming removed 8 bases at V and 5 bases at J, with 18 bases between. In germline, CDR1 is GTSNPN, CDR2 SVGIG (reference sequence). CDR3 residues: CAGTRDAGNEKLFF. CDR3 bases: TGTGCCGGGACCCGGGACGCCGGGAATGAAAAACTGTTTTTT.

This clonotype was seen a handful of times. The chain carries TRBV2 and TRBJ2-3; TRBD2 aligns across 8 bases. Germline values: CDR1 SNHLY, CDR2 FYNNEI. The CDR3 is 14 amino acids. V was pared by 4 bases and J by 5 bases, with 5 bases of the junction left unmatched. CDR3 DNA: TGTGCCAGCAGTGTCATCCTAGCGGGAGATACGCAGTATTTT. Encoded protein: CASSVILAGDTQYF.

The chain carries TRBV5-1 and TRBJ1-5; possibly TRBD1 for D (6 bases). Per the germline V gene, CDR1 is SGHRS and CDR2 is YFSETQ. The CDR3 extends over 14 amino acids. V shed 7 bases and J shed 0 bases, with 11 bases lying between them. CDR3 sequence (DNA): TGCGCCAGCCGACAGGACCCTAGCAATCAGCCCCAGCATTTT. Amino acid sequence: CASRQDPSNQPQHF.

As for this clonotype: Germline and junction disagree at one end, which may indicate a read error. This sequence joins TRBV7-2 and TRBJ2-6; 7 bases fit TRBD1. CDR1 SGHTA and CDR2 FQGNSA come from the germline V gene. This CDR3 comprises 16 residues. The CDR3 DNA sequence: TGTGCCACCACCAGGGACAGCGACTCTGGGGCCAACGTCCAGACTTTC. Translating it yields CATTRDSDSGANVQTF. Full variable domain (rest looked up from reference TRBV7-2 and TRBJ2-6): GAGVSQSPSNKVTEKGKDVELRCDPISGHTALYWYRQSLGQGLEFLIYFQGNSAPDKSGLPSDRFSAERTGGSVSTLTIQRTQQEDSAVYLCATTRDSDSGANVQTFGAGSRLTVL.